Below, 6 T cell receptor beta chains from the same sample are listed, as sequenced in a study of blood T cell repertoires in COVID-19. TCRdb's table, derived via immunoSEQ multiplex PCR, lists solely in-frame clones and lacks some. Of 140,000 to 150,000 clones listed, 80% to 90% are singletons. The sample taken for sequencing was peripheral blood. The receptors were gathered from a man in his sixties with active or convalescent COVID-19.

This clone was picked up one time. The genes are TRBV29-1 and TRBJ1-4; D remains unclear. V was shortened by 5 bases and J by 1 base, with 8 bases between the two germline ends. This CDR3 contains 13 residues. The germline V gene encodes CDR1 SQVTM and CDR2 ANQGSEA. CDR3 nucleotide sequence: TGCAGCGTTACGAAGAGAACTAATGAAAAACTGTTTTTT. This gives the protein CSVTKRTNEKLFF.

To note about this clone: An end of the junction does not agree with germline; a read error may underlie this. The J gene is TRBJ1-3, the V gene TRBV15; 7 nucleotides match TRBD1. CDR1 LNHNV and CDR2 YYDKDF come from the germline V gene (reference sequence). CDR3 length: 14 residues. The chain's CDR3 is CATSRDRDSWTPRF. Here the CDR3 DNA reads TGTGCCACCAGCAGAGATCGGGACAGTTGGACACCGAGGTTT.

This chain connects TRBV7-8 to TRBJ1-6, with 8 bases lining up with TRBD1. The germline V gene has CDR1 SGHVS and CDR2 FQNEAQ. Unmatched junction bases numbered 4, after V lost 2 bases and J lost 7 bases. The CDR3 spans 15 residues. The CDR3 here is CASSLQGAENSPLHF. In DNA, the CDR3 is TGTGCCAGCAGCTTACAGGGGGCAGAGAATTCACCCCTCCACTTT.

V is TRBV27 and J is TRBJ2-7; 8 nucleotides line up with TRBD1. Germline V gene sequence: CDR1 MNHEY, CDR2 SMNVEV (reference sequence). V dropped 2 bases and J dropped 1; count of bases not matched to a gene: 4. The CDR3 loop spans 15 amino acids. CDR3 loop: CASSLTGTGSYEQYV. CDR3 DNA sequence: TGTGCCAGCAGTTTAACCGGGACAGGATCCTACGAGCAGTACGTC.

Only one count was recorded for this clone. The rearrangement joins TRBV5-6 to TRBJ2-7, with no clear D. The CDR3 runs 13 residues. V was trimmed by 3 bases and J by 0 bases, leaving 7 bases between them. Germline CDR1 is SGHDT and CDR2 is YYEEEE. This CDR3 is CASSSSSSYEQYV. The CDR3 DNA sequence: TGTGCCAGCAGCTCGTCCAGCTCCTACGAGCAGTACGTC.

The chain couples TRBV4-1 to TRBJ2-2, with 8 bases that match TRBD2. Germline CDR1 is MGHRA and CDR2 is YSYEKL. The ends lost 6 bases at V and 7 bases at J; junction bases unmatched: 10. The CDR3 runs 15 residues. This chain's CDR3 is CASRLSGEVIGELFF. The DNA of the CDR3 is TGCGCCAGCAGACTTAGCGGGGAGGTGATCGGGGAGCTGTTTTTT.